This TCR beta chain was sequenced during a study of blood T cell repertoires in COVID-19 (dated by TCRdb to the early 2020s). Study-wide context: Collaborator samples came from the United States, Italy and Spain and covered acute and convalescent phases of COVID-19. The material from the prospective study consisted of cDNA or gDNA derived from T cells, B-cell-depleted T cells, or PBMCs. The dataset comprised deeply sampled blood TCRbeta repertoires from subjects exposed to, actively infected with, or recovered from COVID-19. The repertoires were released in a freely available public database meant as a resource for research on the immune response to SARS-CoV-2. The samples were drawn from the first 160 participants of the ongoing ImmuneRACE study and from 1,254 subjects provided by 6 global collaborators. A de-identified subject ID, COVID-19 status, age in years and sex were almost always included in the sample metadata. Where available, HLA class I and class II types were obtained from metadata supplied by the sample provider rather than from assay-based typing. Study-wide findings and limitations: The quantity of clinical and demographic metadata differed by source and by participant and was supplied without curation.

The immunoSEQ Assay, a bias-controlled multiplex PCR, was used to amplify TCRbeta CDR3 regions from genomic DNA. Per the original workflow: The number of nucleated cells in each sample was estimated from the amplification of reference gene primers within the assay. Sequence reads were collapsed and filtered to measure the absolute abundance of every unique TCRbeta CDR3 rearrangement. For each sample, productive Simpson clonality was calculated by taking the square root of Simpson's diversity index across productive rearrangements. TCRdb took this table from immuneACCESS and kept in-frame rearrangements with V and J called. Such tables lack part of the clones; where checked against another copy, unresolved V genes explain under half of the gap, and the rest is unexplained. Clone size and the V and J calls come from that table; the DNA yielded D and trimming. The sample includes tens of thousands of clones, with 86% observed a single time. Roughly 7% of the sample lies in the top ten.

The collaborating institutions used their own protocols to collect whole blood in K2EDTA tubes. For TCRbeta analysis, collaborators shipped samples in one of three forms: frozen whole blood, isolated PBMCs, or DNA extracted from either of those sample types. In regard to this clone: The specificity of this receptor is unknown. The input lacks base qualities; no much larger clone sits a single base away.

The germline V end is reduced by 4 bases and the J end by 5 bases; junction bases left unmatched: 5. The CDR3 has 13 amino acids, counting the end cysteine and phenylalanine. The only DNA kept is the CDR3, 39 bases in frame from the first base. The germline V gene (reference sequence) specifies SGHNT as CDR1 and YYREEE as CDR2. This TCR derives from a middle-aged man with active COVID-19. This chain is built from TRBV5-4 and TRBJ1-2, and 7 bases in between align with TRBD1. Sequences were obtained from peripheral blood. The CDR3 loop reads CASSLGQEYGYTF. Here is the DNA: TGTGCCAGCAGCCTCGGACAGGAATATGGCTACACCTTC. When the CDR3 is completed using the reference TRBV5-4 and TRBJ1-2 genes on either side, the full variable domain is ETGVTQSPTHLIKTRGQQVTLRCSSQSGHNTVSWYQQALGQGPQFIFQYYREEENGRGNFPPRFSGLQFPNYSSELNVNALELDDSALYLCASSLGQEYGYTFGSGTRLTVV.